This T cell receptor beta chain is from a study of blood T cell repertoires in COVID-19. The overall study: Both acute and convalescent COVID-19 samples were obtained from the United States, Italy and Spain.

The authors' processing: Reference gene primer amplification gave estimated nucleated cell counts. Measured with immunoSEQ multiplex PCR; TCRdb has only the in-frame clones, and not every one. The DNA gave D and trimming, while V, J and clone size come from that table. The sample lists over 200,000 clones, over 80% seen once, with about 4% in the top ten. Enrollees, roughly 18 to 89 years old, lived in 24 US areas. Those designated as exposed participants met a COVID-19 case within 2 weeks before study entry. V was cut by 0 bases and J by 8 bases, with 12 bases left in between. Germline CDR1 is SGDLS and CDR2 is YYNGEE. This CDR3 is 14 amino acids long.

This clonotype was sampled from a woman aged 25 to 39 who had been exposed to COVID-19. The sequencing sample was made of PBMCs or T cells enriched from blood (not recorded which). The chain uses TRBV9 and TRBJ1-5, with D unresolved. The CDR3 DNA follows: TGTGCCAGCAGCGTAGACGGCGGATCCAAGCCCCAGCATTTT. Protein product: CASSVDGGSKPQHF.